These 9 T cell receptor beta chains came from one sample sequenced in a study of Ad26.COV2.S vaccination and SARS-CoV-2 variants. As to treatment: about 20 received Ad26.COV2.S at low or high dose, single or two shots; about 5 received placebo; per-sample allocation not given. Samples were taken on day 63 after the first vaccine or placebo injection. The repertoire was sequenced with immunoSEQ multiplex PCR; TCRdb's copy has only in-frame clones and lacks some. Seen here are 380,000 or so clones, around nine tenths observed once, and the top ten hold about 5%. The source was peripheral blood, collected in a trial of Ad26.COV2.S vaccine versus placebo. The receptors shown here come from a person aged 18 to 65 who received the Ad26.COV2.S COVID-19 vaccine or a placebo.

The rearrangement links TRBV11-2 to TRBJ2-2; D is ambiguous. V was shortened by 0 bases and J by 1 base, with 9 bases between the two germline ends. Per the germline V gene, CDR1 is SGHAT and CDR2 is FQNNGV. The CDR3 has 16 amino acids. This CDR3 reads CASSLESLGNTGELFF. As DNA, the CDR3 is TGTGCCAGCAGCTTAGAGTCATTGGGGAACACCGGGGAGCTGTTTTTT.

The V and J genes are TRBV6-2 or TRBV6-3 and TRBJ2-5, with 9 positions matching TRBD2. The length of the CDR3 is 14 residues. The germline V gene encodes CDR1 MNHEY and CDR2 SVGEGT. Trimming removed 2 bases from V and 5 bases from J; junction bases left unmatched: 3. The CDR3 region is CASSYSGGIETQYF. CDR3 DNA sequence: TGTGCCAGCAGTTACAGCGGGGGGATTGAGACCCAGTACTTC.

CDR3 DNA sequence: TGTGCCAGCAGCCCCTCTGTCCCGGGACTAGCGGGAGCCAAAAACGAGCAGTACTTC. Residues: CASSPSVPGLAGAKNEQYF. The chain has TRBV28 and TRBJ2-7, with TRBD2 identical over 14 bases. With V trimmed by 6 bases and J by 5 bases, 18 bases remained unmatched. This CDR3 region has 19 residues. Germline V gene lookup returns CDR1 MDHEN and CDR2 SYDVKM.

This rearrangement joins TRBV7-2 to TRBJ2-1; 9 bases line up with TRBD1. Germline CDR1 reads SGHTA; CDR2 reads FQGNSA. With 0 bases clipped from V and 7 bases from J, the junction kept 4 bases outside the gene matches. This CDR3 is built from 15 residues. The CDR3 sequence: CASSLAYGQGNEQFF. The CDR3, as DNA: TGTGCCAGCAGCTTAGCCTACGGACAGGGGAATGAGCAGTTCTTC.

The chain combines TRBV25-1 with TRBJ2-7; D ambiguous. V shed 7 bases and J shed 6 bases, with 16 bases lying between them. In germline, CDR1 is MGHDK, CDR2 SYGVNS. CDR3 size: 13 residues. The DNA for the CDR3 is TGTGCCAGCACCCCTGGTACACCGGGCGAGCAGTACTTC. It codes for CASTPGTPGEQYF.

This clone was counted only a few times. The chain joins TRBV7-9 to TRBJ2-5; D call uncertain. V shed 10 bases and J shed 5 bases, with 17 bases lying between them. Germline V CDR1 and CDR2: SEHNR, FQNEAQ (reference sequence). There are 13 residues in the CDR3. The CDR3 DNA sequence: TGTGCCATACTGGATGACATTACGGAGACCCAGTACTTC. This encodes CAILDDITETQYF.

The chain uses TRBV5-6 and TRBJ2-1; 7 nucleotides align to TRBD2. Germline V gene lookup returns CDR1 SGHDT and CDR2 YYEEEE. This CDR3 has 16 amino acids. V lost 1 base to trimming and J lost 2 bases; unmatched junction nucleotides: 6. Here the CDR3 reads CASSLPAGDPYNEQFF. DNA of the CDR3: TGTGCCAGCAGCTTGCCGGCGGGAGACCCCTACAATGAGCAGTTCTTC.

The chain is built from TRBV6-5 and TRBJ2-7, with 8 bases aligning to TRBD2. V shed 2 bases and J 4 bases; nucleotides not matched to a gene: 7. Germline-derived CDR1 and CDR2 are MNHEY and SVGAGI. The CDR3 consists of 15 residues. CDR3 in DNA: TGTGCCAGCAGTTACGGTGTTGGCGGGGGGTACGAGCAGTACTTC. Protein sequence: CASSYGVGGGYEQYF.

V gene TRBV27 combines with J gene TRBJ2-3, with a tentative D call TRBD2 (6 bases). Germline assignment: CDR1 MNHEY and CDR2 SMNVEV (reference sequence). The CDR3 totals 14 residues. The ends were cut back, 8 bases at V and 0 bases at J, with 12 bases in the middle. The CDR3 DNA reads as TGTGCCAGCTCCCTGACTAGGAGCACAGATACGCAGTATTTT. Protein: CASSLTRSTDTQYF.